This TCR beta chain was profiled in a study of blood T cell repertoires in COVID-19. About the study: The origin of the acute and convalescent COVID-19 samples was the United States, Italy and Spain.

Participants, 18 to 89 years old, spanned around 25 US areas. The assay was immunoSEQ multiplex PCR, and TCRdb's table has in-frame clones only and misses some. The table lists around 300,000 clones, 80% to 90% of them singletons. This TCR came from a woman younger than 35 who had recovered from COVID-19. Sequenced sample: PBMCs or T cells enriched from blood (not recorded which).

The CDR3 DNA follows: TGTGCCAGCGCTATAGCGGAGGGAGACACAGATACGCAGTATTTT. Residues: CASAIAEGDTDTQYF. The rearrangement uses TRBV27 and TRBJ2-3, with D tentatively TRBD2 (6 bases). Looked up from germline, CDR1 is MNHEY and CDR2 is SMNVEV (reference sequence). V was clipped by 8 bases and J by 2 bases, with 17 bases between them. The CDR3 spans 15 residues.